This T cell receptor beta chain was observed in a study of breast tumors, draining lymph nodes, adjacent tissues (dated by TCRdb to about 2016). The study in broad terms: TCR beta repertoires were compared across tumor, adjacent nontumor tissue and axillary lymph nodes obtained from breast cancer patients. The study aimed to assess the relationships and possible T-cell exchange between tumor, surrounding tissue and draining lymph node repertoires in human breast cancer. Overall study results and their limits: Tumor and nontumor tissue repertoires were significantly more similar in luminal-like than in basal-like breast cancer. Tumor T-cell repertoires showed less diversity than lymph node repertoires and more diversity than nontumor tissue repertoires, and tumor T-cell repertoires showed preferential V and J gene usage. The conclusion that tumor T cells originate in lymph nodes was presented as consistent with a hypothesis rather than as directly demonstrated. The data were considered consistent with the idea that most tumor T cells come from the lymph node and then expand in tumor tissue.

From the cysteine up to the phenylalanine, the CDR3 has a length of 15 residues. Of the read, only the CDR3 DNA is kept; its 45 bases are in frame from base 1. A distance of 16 bases separates the germline ends of V and J, which lose 6 bases and 4 bases respectively. Looking up the germline V gene yields CDR1 SNHLY and CDR2 FYNNEI. This clonotype was picked up many times. There is no known antigen for this receptor. No quality values exist for individual bases; no much larger clone is one base distant. Sequencing relied on an Illumina HiSeq 2000. TCR beta chain libraries were generated through multiplex PCR amplification. High-throughput sequencing was used to analyze the amplified TCR beta chain products. TCRdb applied fastp at Q25 and MiXCR to the public reads, then kept only in-frame beta chains. Records with the same CDR3 protein are collapsed into one entry carrying the most frequent genes and DNA. The sample data list over 130,000 distinct CDR3 sequences, and 30% to 35% of these were observed just once. The ten largest clones take up approximately 2.3% of the sample.

The axillary draining lymph nodes of breast cancer patients were the source of the lymph node samples. Input material: axillary lymph node tissue. The receptor was derived from a female donor with breast cancer. Some clones in this sample may be carry-over from other donors' samples. The rearrangement combines TRBV2 with TRBJ1-5; no D gene is confidently identified. The DNA sequence is given as TGTGCCAGCAGCCCGCGGGCTGGAGGGAATCAGCCCCAGCATTTT. Translated, it gives CASSPRAGGNQPQHF.